This T cell receptor beta chain is drawn from a study of T-cell memory formation after mild COVID-19 (dated by TCRdb to about 2021). Background for the entire study: TCR sequence clusters from the two donors were found to be largely donor specific. Longitudinal TCRalpha and TCRbeta repertoire sequencing tracked T-cell clones expanding and contracting after mild COVID-19 in a couple of donors. Two young, previously healthy adult volunteers made up the cohort, one male and one female.

With respect to this clonotype: The specificity of this receptor is unknown. Base qualities are not at hand, and no much larger clone is one base apart.

Ficoll-Paque density gradient centrifugation was used to isolate PBMCs. General study outcomes and caveats: From day 15 to 85, contracting clones showed balanced CD4/CD8 phenotypes, whereas a second wave of clones that expanded from day 15 to 37 leaned towards CD4+. Some responding clones were detected in pre-infection memory, suggesting pre-existing cross-reactive memory T cells joined the SARS-CoV-2 response. Only two mild cases were covered in the study, and larger cohorts including severe cases with pre-infection samples were considered necessary. The second-wave clones that peaked on day 37 were not confirmed to be SARS-CoV-2 specific. Contracting CD4+ clones were located mainly in the CM and EM memory subsets, whereas CD8+ clones were found to be enriched in EMRA.

Data came from an Illumina NovaSeq 6000. cDNA libraries for TCRalpha and TCRbeta were prepared by 5'RACE using constant-segment primers, with sample barcodes and unique molecular identifiers added. Trizol reagent was used to extract RNA from every sample. Library amplification was performed in two PCR steps, and a second sample barcode and Illumina TruSeq adapters were introduced in the second step. Libraries were sequenced on an Illumina NovaSeq with 2 x 150 bp paired-end reads. From the authors' description of their analysis: The reads were demultiplexed and collapsed into UMI-guided consensus sequences using migec v1.2.7. Using mixcr v2.1.11, UMI consensuses were aligned to TRA and TRB V and J templates and then assembled into clonotypes. A clonotype was counted as expanded or contracted only when both edgeR and NoisET called the clonotype significant, with the noise models trained on biological replicates. For edgeR calls, the cutoffs were a false discovery rate-adjusted p below 0.01 and a log2 fold-change threshold of 1. As an exploratory analysis of dynamics, max-normalized trajectories of the 1000 most abundant clonotypes were examined with PCA combined with hierarchical clustering. The CD4 or CD8 phenotype of responding clones was assigned using the separately sequenced CD4+ and CD8+ repertoires. TCRdb trimmed public reads at Q25 via fastp, called clones via MiXCR and kept in-frame beta chains. Entries that share a CDR3 protein sequence are merged under the most common genes and DNA. These V and J calls originate from TCRdb's pipeline instead of the authors' own analysis. The sample yields about 250,000 distinct CDR3 sequences; over 15% were counted once. The leading ten clones occupy 2.1% of the sample.

The CDR3 numbers 16 residues from cysteine through phenylalanine. CDR3 DNA only is kept here, 48 bases in frame from base 1. The germline ends are 18 bases apart after V is trimmed by 0 bases and J by 9 bases. CDR1 LGHDT and CDR2 YNNKEL are derived from the germline V gene (reference sequence). This clonotype was obtained from an adult woman who had mild COVID-19 (a few samples of this study predate the infection). The sample titles of this study are shuffled in the database, so cell type and time point are left out; the donor was told from shared clones. Material: PBMCs or a T cell subset sorted from them (not recorded which). The rearranged segments are TRBV3-1 and TRBJ2-1; a tentative D call is TRBD2 (6 bases match). The base sequence is TGTGCCAGCAGCCAAGATTCACTAGCTTCAGCGGGTGAGCAGTTCTTC. The resulting protein is CASSQDSLASAGEQFF.